Described below is a single T cell receptor beta chain sequence and its context. The donors were in the roughly 130-subject validation cohort, distinct from the roughly 700-subject first cohort. TCRdb keeps only in-frame clones here, not all; method: immunoSEQ multiplex PCR. The sample has approximately 82,000 clones, 90% to 95% seen once; the top ten hold 0.65% to 0.7%. Germline-derived CDR1 and CDR2 are SGDLS and YYNGEE. There are 14 residues in the CDR3. With 4 bases clipped from V and 4 bases from J, the junction kept 3 bases outside the gene matches. This entry belongs to a study of cytomegalovirus exposure and HLA in healthy donors.

Sequences were obtained from PBMCs. V is TRBV9 and J is TRBJ2-7, with 12 bases identical to TRBD2. This clonotype originated in a man in his late teens or twenties in good health and CMV-seronegative. Here the CDR3 reads CASSTGTSGYEQYF. CDR3 bases: TGTGCCAGCAGCACCGGGACTAGCGGGTACGAGCAGTACTTC.